The entry that follows covers one TCR beta chain sequence. Its antigen is unknown. The sample comes from a study of a mutant IDH1 vaccine in newly diagnosed glioma. Study-level background: Vaccine dosing followed radiotherapy by 4-6 weeks, or accompanied temozolomide cycles. Every participant had undergone radiotherapy, temozolomide, or both before, and most underwent both.

The assay was immunoSEQ multiplex PCR, and TCRdb's table has in-frame clones only and misses some. The table shows approximately 50,000 clones, with roughly four fifths occurring only once. Germline CDR1 and CDR2: SGHDT and YYEEEE. The CDR3 is made up of 17 amino acids. V shed 2 bases and J shed 0 bases, with 14 bases lying between them. The time point is: week 47, end of study. One vaccine dose held 300 ug of mutant IDH1 20-mer peptide and came with topical imiquimod. Each patient was administered eight vaccinations, scheduled in weeks 1, 3, 5, 7, 11, 15, 19 and 23. Astrocytomas that were new, WHO grade 3 or 4, IDH1-mutant and ATRX-lost were present in the donors.

This receptor was obtained from a woman aged 45-59 years with glioma. V gene TRBV5-6 combines with J gene TRBJ1-4; D possibly corresponds to TRBD1 (6 bases). This specimen was PBMCs, taken from a glioma patient whose treatment included an IDH1 peptide vaccine. The CDR3 sequence: CASSLQGEEATNEKLFF. CDR3 DNA sequence: TGTGCCAGCAGCTTACAGGGTGAAGAGGCAACTAATGAAAAACTGTTTTTT.